These 19 T cell receptor beta chains were sequenced from one sample in a study of CD8 T cells in Susac syndrome. It was with random hexamers that about 0.45 to 1 ug RNA was reverse transcribed. Using its own MiXCR run on the immunoSEQ multiplex PCR reads, TCRdb lists one record per CDR3 protein. Among around 150,000 distinct CDR3 sequences listed, nearly 95% were seen once. Input material: CD8+ T cells from PBMCs. The origin of the receptors is a human donor in good health.

The chain couples TRBV13 to TRBJ2-7, with 9 bases identical to TRBD2. The trim removed 5 bases at V and 5 bases at J, leaving 4 bases unmatched. This CDR3 is built from 13 residues. Germline CDR1 PRHDT, CDR2 FYEKMQ (reference sequence). CDR3 in amino acids: CASSTGTSNEQYF. For the CDR3, the DNA is TGTGCCAGCAGCACCGGGACTAGCAACGAGCAGTACTTC.

The rearrangement links TRBV7-6 to TRBJ2-1; 9 bases map to TRBD1. CDR1 is SGHVS, CDR2 FNYEAQ, per germline. The CDR3 extends over 14 amino acids. V lost 4 bases to trimming and J lost 6 bases; unmatched junction nucleotides: 4. In DNA, the CDR3 is TGTGCCAGCAGCTCCGGGACAGGGATCAATGAGCAGTTCTTC. The encoded protein is CASSSGTGINEQFF.

The CDR3 protein is CASSLQGTGQFF. The CDR3 DNA reads as TGTGCCAGCAGCCTACAAGGGACAGGCCAGTTCTTC. The V call is TRBV13, the J call TRBJ2-1; TRBD1 agrees at 8 bases. Germline V gives CDR1 PRHDT, CDR2 FYEKMQ (reference sequence). The CDR3 runs 12 residues. J gave up 13 bases and V 5 bases, and 7 bases lay outside the gene matches.

The gene calls are TRBV29-1 and TRBJ2-1; D not certain. V was pared by 4 bases and J by 4 bases, with 20 bases between. The CDR3 sequence is 16 residues long. Germline V gene data show CDR1 as SQVTM and CDR2 as ANQGSEA. In DNA, the CDR3 is TGCAGCGTTGCTGGATTGATGACCCTAAATTACAATGAGCAGTTCTTC. This codes for CSVAGLMTLNYNEQFF.

This sequence joins TRBV15 and TRBJ2-1; D not resolved. The V end lost 0 bases, the J end lost 7 bases, and 10 bases lay between the germline ends. Germline assignment: CDR1 LNHNV and CDR2 YYDKDF (reference sequence). CDR3 size: 14 residues. DNA for the CDR3: TGTGCCACCAGCAGAGAGGCGGAATTGAATGAGCAGTTCTTC. It is translated as CATSREAELNEQFF.

Points on this clonotype: The junction departs from the called germline gene at one end, perhaps through a read error. The V and J genes are TRBV28 and TRBJ2-1, with 10 bases that match TRBD1. Germline V lookup: CDR1 MDHEN, CDR2 SYDVKM. This CDR3 has 16 amino acids. CDR3 DNA sequence: TGTGCCAACAGTTTTTGGGGACAGGGGCATAATAATGAGCAGTTCTTC. Translated: CANSFWGQGHNNEQFF.

The chain carries TRBV2 and TRBJ2-4; D is possibly TRBD2 (7 bases). Trimming pared 3 bases from V and 9 bases from J, leaving 15 bases between. The CDR3 totals 14 residues. Germline CDR1 reads SNHLY; CDR2 reads FYNNEI. This CDR3 reads CASSDGLVGGIQYF. The CDR3 DNA reads as TGTGCCAGCAGTGACGGACTAGTAGGGGGCATTCAGTACTTC.

The V call is TRBV7-8, the J call TRBJ2-1; 10 positions agree with TRBD1. The junction had 5 bases not matched to a gene; V was cut back by 0 bases and J by 6 bases. Germline-derived CDR1 and CDR2 are SGHVS and FQNEAQ. The CDR3 totals 16 residues. CDR3 nucleotide sequence: TGTGCCAGCAGCTTAGCCGGACAGGGGGTCTTCAATGAGCAGTTCTTC. This gives the protein CASSLAGQGVFNEQFF.

This clonotype was recorded only once. This CDR3 reads CSVEDVRGSWDEQFF. The CDR3 DNA sequence: TGCAGCGTTGAGGATGTTCGAGGGAGTTGGGATGAGCAGTTCTTC. The chain combines TRBV29-1 with TRBJ2-1, with a possible D match to TRBD2 (5 bases). V lost 3 bases, J lost 8 bases, and 20 bases lay in between. CDR3 length: 15 amino acids. In germline, CDR1 is SQVTM, CDR2 ANQGSEA.

This clonotype was picked up one time. The gene calls are TRBV20-1 and TRBJ2-2, with 8 bases lining up with TRBD2. The CDR3 is 15 residues long. V lost 3 bases to trimming and J lost 8 bases; unmatched junction nucleotides: 11. Germline V gives CDR1 DFQATT, CDR2 SNEGSKA (reference sequence). CDR3 coding DNA: TGCAGTGCTAGGTCTCAGGCGGGAGGCCTAGGGGAGCTGTTTTTT. Translated, it gives CSARSQAGGLGELFF.

This clonotype was seen once. J is TRBJ1-2 and V is TRBV29-1; 7 bases map to TRBD1. V trimming: 0 bases; J trimming: 2 bases; junction bases outside the gene matches: 3. CDR1 is SQVTM and CDR2 is ANQGSEA in the germline V gene. This CDR3 region has 14 residues. CDR3 coding DNA: TGCAGCGTTGAAGAGGGCAGGGGGAACTATGGCTACACCTTC. Translated, it gives CSVEEGRGNYGYTF.

The gene calls are TRBV25-1 and TRBJ2-5; unclear D gene. CDR1 is MGHDK and CDR2 is SYGVNS in the germline V gene. Trimming left V 4 bases short and J 4 bases short, with 7 bases between. The CDR3 is 12 residues long. This chain's CDR3 is CASSGSGETQYF. DNA of the CDR3: TGTGCCAGCAGTGGGTCTGGAGAGACCCAGTACTTC.

The chain is built from TRBV12-3 or TRBV12-4 and TRBJ2-1, with TRBD2 identical over 8 bases. This CDR3 has 16 residues. J was trimmed by 6 bases and V by 1 base; bases with no gene match: 8. DNA for the CDR3: TGTGCCAGCAGTTTAGGTTCCGGACTAGCCGGCAATGAGCAGTTCTTC. Translation: CASSLGSGLAGNEQFF.

V gene TRBV7-8 combines with J gene TRBJ2-3; possible D gene TRBD2, 6 bases. The CDR3 spans 15 residues. Trimming removed 5 bases from V and 5 bases from J, with 17 bases in between. Per germline, CDR1 SGHVS and CDR2 FQNEAQ. The CDR3 DNA follows: TGTGCCAGCAGCCCTTTAGGAGGGCGAGAAGATACGCAGTATTTT. It yields the protein CASSPLGGREDTQYF.

On this clonotype: At one end the junction does not follow the germline gene, possibly because of a read error. This rearrangement joins TRBV5-1 to TRBJ2-1; no firm D call. The CDR3 has 11 residues. CDR1 is SGHRS and CDR2 is YFSETQ in the germline V gene. CDR3 DNA: TGTGCCAGCAGCTTGGGCCATGAGCAGTTCTTC. Its translation is CASSLGHEQFF.

CDR3: CASSWGTYEQYF. The CDR3 DNA reads TGTGCCAGTAGTTGGGGTACCTACGAGCAGTACTTC. The chain uses TRBV19 and TRBJ2-7; the D is unclear. Germline CDR1 LNHDA, CDR2 SQIVND (reference sequence). The V end was cut by 5 bases, the J end by 2 bases, with 7 bases between. This CDR3 has 12 amino acids.

The gene calls are TRBV29-1 and TRBJ2-1; D ambiguous. The CDR3 has 15 residues. Germline V gene lookup returns CDR1 SQVTM and CDR2 ANQGSEA. V was trimmed by 3 bases and J by 2 bases, leaving 14 bases between them. This chain's CDR3 is CSVESGAFTYNEQFF. The CDR3 bases are TGCAGCGTTGAGTCCGGAGCGTTCACCTACAATGAGCAGTTCTTC.

V is TRBV19 and J is TRBJ1-5, with D hard to call. The germline gives CDR1 LNHDA, CDR2 SQIVND (reference sequence). CDR3 length: 13 amino acids. The V end lost 8 bases, the J end lost 0 bases, and 8 bases lay between the germline ends. The CDR3 nucleotides are TGTGCCAGTTCTATGGATAGCAATCAGCCCCAGCATTTT. Its protein product is CASSMDSNQPQHF.

This chain connects TRBV15 to TRBJ1-5; D possibly corresponds to TRBD1 (6 bases). The CDR3 runs 14 residues. From germline, CDR1 is LNHNV and CDR2 YYDKDF (reference sequence). The V end lost 9 bases, the J end lost 3 bases, and 15 bases lay between the germline ends. This chain's CDR3 is CATSETGYNQPQHF. The CDR3 DNA reads TGTGCCACTTCGGAAACAGGGTACAATCAGCCCCAGCATTTT.